These T cell receptor beta chains were read from a single sample in a study of blood T cells in healthy people across ages. TCRdb re-derived calls from the 5' RACE reads in MiXCR, one entry per CDR3 protein. The sample carries hundreds of thousands of distinct CDR3 sequences, just over 55% recorded once. The sequenced material came from blood. These receptor sequences come from a man in his forties or fifties in good health. CDR3s include the opening cysteine and the closing phenylalanine or tryptophan. D genes are given only for firm matches. The size entry is marked missing in some rows and otherwise reads once, few, many or a size class.

D: .; J: TRBJ2-2; V: TRBV5-1; size: .; CDR3: CASSLAPEGYTGELFF; DNA: TGCGCCAGCAGCTTGGCCCCGGAGGGCTACACCGGGGAGCTGTTTTTT
D: TRBD1; J: TRBJ1-2; V: TRBV12-3/TRBV12-4; size: few; CDR3: CASSLGQGPYGYTF; DNA: TGTGCCAGCAGCCTGGGACAGGGGCCCTATGGCTACACCTTC
D: TRBD2; J: TRBJ2-1; V: TRBV24-1; size: .; CDR3: CATSDYRLAGLNEQFF; DNA: TGTGCCACCAGTGATTACCGGCTAGCGGGACTTAATGAGCAGTTCTTC
D: .; J: TRBJ2-4; V: TRBV27; size: few; CDR3: CASSLLPGPRAKNIQYF; DNA: TGTGCCAGCAGTCTACTCCCGGGACCCAGAGCCAAAAACATTCAGTACTTC
D: .; J: TRBJ1-4; V: TRBV6-5; size: .; CDR3: CASSYSLVGEKLFF; DNA: TGTGCCAGCAGTTACAGCTTAGTAGGGGAAAAACTGTTTTTT
D: .; J: TRBJ2-5; V: TRBV20-1; size: .; CDR3: CSARDRKYQETQYF; DNA: TGCAGTGCCCGAGACAGGAAATACCAAGAGACCCAGTACTTC
D: .; J: TRBJ2-5; V: TRBV5-1; size: .; CDR3: CASSYGTRQEETQYF; DNA: TGCGCCAGCAGCTACGGTACCCGACAGGAAGAGACCCAGTACTTC
D: TRBD1; J: TRBJ2-2; V: TRBV20-1; size: few; CDR3: CSARDGTDTGELFF; DNA: TGCAGTGCTAGAGACGGGACAGACACCGGGGAGCTGTTTTTT
D: TRBD1; J: TRBJ2-3; V: TRBV10-3; size: .; CDR3: CAISARDRDTDTQYF; DNA: TGTGCCATCAGTGCCCGGGACAGGGACACAGATACGCAGTATTTT
D: TRBD2; J: TRBJ2-1; V: TRBV4-2; size: few; CDR3: CASSQESILAGGVDEQFF; DNA: TGTGCCAGCAGCCAAGAATCGATACTAGCGGGAGGTGTCGATGAGCAGTTCTTC
D: TRBD2; J: TRBJ2-3; V: TRBV20-1; size: .; CDR3: CSARDALAAYTQYF; DNA: TGCAGTGCTAGAGATGCGCTAGCGGCATACACGCAGTATTTT
D: .; J: TRBJ2-2; V: TRBV3-1; size: .; CDR3: CASSHGDTGELFF; DNA: TGTGCCAGCAGCCACGGTGACACCGGGGAGCTGTTTTTT
D: .; J: TRBJ2-7; V: TRBV21-1; size: .; CDR3: CANGQARGQYF; DNA: TGTGCCAACGGACAGGCGAGGGGGCAGTACTTC
D: .; J: TRBJ2-4; V: TRBV5-6; size: .; CDR3: CASSLVVSTHAKNIQYF; DNA: TGTGCCAGCAGCTTGGTGGTCAGCACGCACGCCAAAAACATTCAGTACTTC
D: TRBD1; J: TRBJ2-7; V: TRBV15; size: few; CDR3: CATSQGQSYEQYF; DNA: TGTGCCACCAGCCAGGGACAGTCCTACGAGCAGTACTTC
D: TRBD2; J: TRBJ2-5; V: TRBV20-1; size: .; CDR3: CSQASGRAFETQYF; DNA: TGCAGTCAAGCGAGCGGGAGGGCCTTTGAGACCCAGTACTTC
D: TRBD2; J: TRBJ2-3; V: TRBV29-1; size: .; CDR3: CSVEDLSGIFGRSRTDTQYF; DNA: TGCAGCGTTGAAGATCTTTCCGGGATCTTCGGGAGGTCCCGCACAGATACGCAGTATTTT
D: TRBD2; J: TRBJ2-1; V: TRBV7-9; size: few; CDR3: CASKLAGVGWGDEQFF; DNA: TGTGCCAGCAAGCTAGCGGGAGTAGGGTGGGGCGATGAGCAGTTCTTC
D: .; J: TRBJ2-1; V: TRBV2; size: few; CDR3: CASSATPGQQFF; DNA: TGTGCCAGCAGTGCCACCCCTGGGCAGCAGTTCTTC
D: .; J: TRBJ2-1; V: TRBV29-1; size: .; CDR3: CSVLKGDNEQFF; DNA: TGCAGCGTTTTAAAAGGAGACAATGAGCAGTTCTTC
D: .; J: TRBJ2-7; V: TRBV12-3/TRBV12-4; size: .; CDR3: CASSFRNVYEQYF; DNA: TGTGCCAGCAGTTTCCGGAACGTCTACGAGCAGTACTTC
D: .; J: TRBJ1-2; V: TRBV12-3/TRBV12-4; size: .; CDR3: CASRRDSDYGYTF; DNA: TGTGCCAGCAGGCGAGACAGCGACTATGGCTACACCTTC
D: TRBD2; J: TRBJ2-3; V: TRBV6-2/TRBV6-3; size: .; CDR3: CASSSLAGGHPVADTQYF; DNA: TGTGCCAGCAGTAGTCTAGCGGGGGGCCACCCTGTGGCAGATACGCAGTATTTT
D: TRBD2; J: TRBJ2-3; V: TRBV9; size: few; CDR3: CVSSVRLAGSTDTQYF; DNA: TGTGTCAGCAGCGTTAGACTAGCGGGGAGCACAGATACGCAGTATTTT
D: TRBD1; J: TRBJ2-7; V: TRBV27; size: few; CDR3: CASSSDVGTGGSEQYF; DNA: TGTGCCAGCAGTTCCGACGTCGGGACAGGGGGGAGCGAGCAGTACTTC
D: .; J: TRBJ2-7; V: TRBV2; size: .; CDR3: CASSDFGGSSYEQYF; DNA: TGTGCCAGCAGTGATTTTGGGGGTAGCTCCTACGAGCAGTACTTC